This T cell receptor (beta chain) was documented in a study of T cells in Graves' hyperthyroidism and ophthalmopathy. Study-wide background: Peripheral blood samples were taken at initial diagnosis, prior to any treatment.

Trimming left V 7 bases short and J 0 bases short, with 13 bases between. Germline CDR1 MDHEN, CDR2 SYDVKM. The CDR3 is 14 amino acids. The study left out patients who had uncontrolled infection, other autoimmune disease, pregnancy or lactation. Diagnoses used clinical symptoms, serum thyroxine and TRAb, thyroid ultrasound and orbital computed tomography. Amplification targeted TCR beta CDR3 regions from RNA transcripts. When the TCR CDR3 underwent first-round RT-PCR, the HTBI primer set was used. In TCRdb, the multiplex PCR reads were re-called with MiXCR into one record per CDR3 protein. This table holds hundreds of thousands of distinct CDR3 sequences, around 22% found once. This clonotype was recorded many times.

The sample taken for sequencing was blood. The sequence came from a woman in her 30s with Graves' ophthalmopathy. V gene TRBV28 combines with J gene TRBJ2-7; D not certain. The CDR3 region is CASTLDTGSYEQYF. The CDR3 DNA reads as TGTGCCAGCACCCTCGACACGGGCTCCTACGAGCAGTACTTC.